The rows below give T cell receptor beta chains drawn from one sample of a study of blood T cell repertoires in COVID-19. TCRdb's table, derived via immunoSEQ multiplex PCR, lists solely in-frame clones and lacks some. The repertoire holds over 110,000 clones, with 84% as singletons. The sequenced material came from PBMCs or T cells enriched from blood (not recorded which). These receptors were taken from a man aged 50-60 years in a cohort exposed to, infected with or recovered from COVID-19 (not recorded which). Both conserved end residues are part of each CDR3. The order of the fields is J gene, D gene, V gene, CDR3 length, clone size, CDR3 protein, CDR3 DNA. D genes are given only for firm matches. For some rows the clone size is stated as once, few or many, or as a class when expanded; others skip it.

TRBJ2-5,TRBD2,TRBV11-3,15,NA,CASSPTSGPQETQYF,TGTGCCAGCAGCCCCACTAGCGGGCCTCAAGAGACCCAGTACTTC
TRBJ1-3,NA,TRBV9,17,many,CASSVAVGGSSGNTIYF,TGTGCCAGCAGCGTAGCGGTAGGGGGAAGCTCTGGAAACACCATATATTTT
TRBJ2-7,NA,TRBV7-5,12,NA,CVRSPRCFRQYF,TGTGTCAGAAGCCCGCGGTGTTTCCGGCAGTACTTC
TRBJ1-5,TRBD1,TRBV7-8,14,NA,CASSPTGLRQPQHF,TGTGCCAGCAGCCCGACAGGGTTGCGTCAGCCCCAGCATTTT
TRBJ1-5,NA,TRBV11-3,19,NA,CASSSPPGFLRPDHQPQHF,TGTGCCAGCAGCTCGCCCCCAGGTTTTCTACGTCCAGACCATCAGCCCCAGCATTTT
TRBJ2-2,NA,TRBV9,12,NA,CASSVSTGELFF,TGTGCCAGCAGCGTCTCCACCGGGGAGCTGTTTTTT
TRBJ2-3,TRBD2,TRBV30,13,NA,CASSLAGVDTQYF,TGTGCCTCCTCCCTAGCGGGGGTGGATACGCAGTATTTT
TRBJ1-1,TRBD1,TRBV10-2,14,NA,CASSEQGGGTEAFF,TGCGCCAGCAGTGAGCAGGGGGGCGGCACTGAAGCTTTCTTT
TRBJ1-1,TRBD1,TRBV19,15,NA,CASSIGLTGPTEAFF,TGTGCCAGTAGTATAGGCCTGACAGGGCCCACTGAAGCTTTCTTT
TRBJ2-7,NA,TRBV4-1,14,NA,CASSQGPLGGEQYF,TGCGCCAGCAGCCAAGGCCCTCTAGGGGGCGAGCAGTACTTC
TRBJ2-7,TRBD2,TRBV5-6,15,NA,CASSLPLAGAYEQYF,TGTGCCAGCAGCTTACCCCTCGCGGGAGCCTACGAGCAGTACTTC
TRBJ2-7,NA,TRBV12-3/TRBV12-4,13,NA,CASSLSLGYEQYF,TGTGCCAGCAGTTTGTCTCTAGGCTACGAGCAGTACTTC
TRBJ2-7,NA,TRBV19,16,NA,CASSIGGQGKNYEQYF,TGTGCCAGTAGTATAGGGGGGCAGGGCAAGAACTACGAGCAGTACTTC
TRBJ2-3,NA,TRBV7-2,13,NA,CASSVIRGDTQYF,TGTGCCAGCAGCGTCATCCGGGGGGATACGCAGTATTTT
TRBJ2-1,NA,TRBV24-1,15,once,CATSDYGSSYNEQFF,TGTGCCACCAGTGATTATGGCTCCTCCTACAATGAGCAGTTCTTC
TRBJ2-7,NA,TRBV7-8,15,NA,CASSLGPSVTYEQYF,TGTGCCAGCAGCTTAGGGCCTAGCGTAACCTACGAGCAGTACTTC
TRBJ1-4,NA,TRBV12-3/TRBV12-4,13,NA,CASSPVGDEKLFF,TGTGCCAGCAGTCCAGTAGGGGATGAAAAACTGTTTTTT
TRBJ1-2,NA,TRBV7-2,12,NA,CASSRYEEGYTF,TGTGCCAGCAGCCGATATGAGGAAGGCTACACCTTC
TRBJ2-7,NA,TRBV29-1,13,few,CSVMTGVSYEQYF,TGCAGCGTGATGACCGGGGTCTCCTACGAGCAGTACTTC
TRBJ1-1,NA,TRBV5-1,14,NA,CASSLKDPGSRAFF,TGCGCCAGCAGCTTGAAGGACCCCGGGAGCCGAGCTTTCTTT
TRBJ1-2,NA,TRBV11-2,13,NA,CASSLEAAYGYTF,TGTGCCAGCAGCTTAGAAGCGGCCTATGGCTACACCTTC
TRBJ1-6,NA,TRBV30,14,once,CAYQRGKNNSPLHF,TGTGCCTACCAGAGGGGGAAAAATAATTCACCCCTCCACTTT
TRBJ1-5,NA,TRBV7-2,15,NA,CASSLMNEFGQPQHF,TGTGCCAGCAGCTTAATGAATGAATTCGGTCAGCCCCAGCATTTT
TRBJ1-6,NA,TRBV19,16,NA,CASSIEGSSYNSPLHF,TGTGCCAGTAGTATAGAGGGGAGCTCCTATAATTCACCCCTCCACTTT